This TCR beta chain was sequenced for a study of T cell responses to AZD1222 COVID-19 vaccine. The CDR3 length is 13 residues. V was clipped by 5 bases and J by 2 bases; unmatched bases: 4. CDR1 is GTSNPN and CDR2 is SVGIG in the germline V gene (reference sequence). The protocol was immunoSEQ multiplex PCR, while the TCRdb copy is restricted to in-frame clones and leaves out a portion. The table records about 93,000 clones, roughly 90% of them present only once. As for this clone: As yet, its antigen is unknown.

Study outcomes and limitations: Vaccination with two AZD1222 doses was followed by a rise in Spike-specific TCR breadth and depth. Baseline seropositives among AZD1222 recipients totaled only six. Repertoires were sampled only after the peak T cell response.

This sequence joins TRBV30 and TRBJ1-2; 8 positions match TRBD1. This receptor was identified in an adult in good health. The sequencing here drew on peripheral blood, taken on day 0 of MenACWY control vaccination. CDR3 DNA: TGTGCCTGGTGGGCAGGGGGCAACTATGGCTACACCTTC. Residues: CAWWAGGNYGYTF.